The sequence of this TCR beta chain was determined in a study of T cells in Graves' hyperthyroidism and ophthalmopathy. Study-wide points: Model predictions of ophthalmopathy came a median 6.5 months before onset. Most thyroid clonotypes expanded above 0.001 were also detected in blood. Stable hyperthyroidism was separated from ophthalmopathy by a model based on 13 V-J features.

Exclusions: uncontrolled infection, other autoimmune disease, pregnancy, lactation. This clonotype was seen only a few times. Its antigen is as yet unknown. Between the trimmed V and J ends, which lost 1 base and 4 bases, there was a span of 11 bases. The CDR3 has 15 amino acids. The germline CDR1 and CDR2 sequences are SGHDN and FVKESK. Amplified TCR beta CDR3 regions derived from RNA transcripts. The HTBI primer set was used in a first-round RT-PCR of the TCR CDR3. TCRdb analysed the multiplex PCR reads with MiXCR anew, one entry per CDR3 protein. The sample records fewer than 650,000 distinct CDR3 sequences, 14% being singletons.

The chain employs TRBV14 and TRBJ2-1, with unresolved D. The TCR comes from a woman in her late teens or twenties with Graves' ophthalmopathy. Sequenced material: blood. The CDR3 DNA reads as TGTGCCAGCAGCCAAGGTCTAGTAGTTTACAATGAGCAGTTCTTC. Translated, it gives CASSQGLVVYNEQFF.